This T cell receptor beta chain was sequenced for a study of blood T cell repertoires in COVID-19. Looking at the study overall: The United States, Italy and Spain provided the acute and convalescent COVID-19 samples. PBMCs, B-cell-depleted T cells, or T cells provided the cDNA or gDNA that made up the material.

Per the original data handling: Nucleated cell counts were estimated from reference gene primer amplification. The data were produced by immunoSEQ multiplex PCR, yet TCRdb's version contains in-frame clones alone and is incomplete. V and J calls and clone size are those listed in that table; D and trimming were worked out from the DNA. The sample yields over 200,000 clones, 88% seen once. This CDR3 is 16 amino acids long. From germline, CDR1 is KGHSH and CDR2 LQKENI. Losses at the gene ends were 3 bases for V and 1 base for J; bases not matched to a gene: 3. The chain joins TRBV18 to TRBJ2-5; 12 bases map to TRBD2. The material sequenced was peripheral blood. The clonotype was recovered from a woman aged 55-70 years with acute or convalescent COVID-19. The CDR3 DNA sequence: TGTGCCAGCTCACCGCCTAGCGGGAGGGCCCAAGAGACCCAGTACTTC. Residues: CASSPPSGRAQETQYF.